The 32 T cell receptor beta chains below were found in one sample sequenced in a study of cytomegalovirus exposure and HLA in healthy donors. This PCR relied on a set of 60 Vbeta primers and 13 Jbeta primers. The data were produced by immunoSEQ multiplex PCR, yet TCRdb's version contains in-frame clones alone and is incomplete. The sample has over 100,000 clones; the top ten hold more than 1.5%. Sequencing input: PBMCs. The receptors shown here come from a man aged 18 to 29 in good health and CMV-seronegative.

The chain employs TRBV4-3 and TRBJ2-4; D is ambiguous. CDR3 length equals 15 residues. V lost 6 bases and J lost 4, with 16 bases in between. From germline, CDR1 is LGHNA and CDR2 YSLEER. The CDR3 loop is CASSQTKAPKNIQYF. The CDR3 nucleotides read TGCGCCAGCAGTCAAACTAAGGCACCTAAAAACATTCAGTACTTC.

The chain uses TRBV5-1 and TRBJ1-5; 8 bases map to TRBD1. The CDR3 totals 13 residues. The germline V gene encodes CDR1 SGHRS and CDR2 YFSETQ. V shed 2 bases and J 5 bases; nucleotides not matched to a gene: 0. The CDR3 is CASSLQGDQPQHF. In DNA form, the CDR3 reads TGCGCCAGCAGCTTACAGGGGGATCAGCCCCAGCATTTT.

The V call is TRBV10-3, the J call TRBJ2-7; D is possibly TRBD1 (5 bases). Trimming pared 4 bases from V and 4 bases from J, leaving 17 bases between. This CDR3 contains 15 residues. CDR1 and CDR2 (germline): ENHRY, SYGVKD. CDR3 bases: TGTGCCATCAGTGCAGGGTCTGATGGCCTTTACGAGCAGTACTTC. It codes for CAISAGSDGLYEQYF.

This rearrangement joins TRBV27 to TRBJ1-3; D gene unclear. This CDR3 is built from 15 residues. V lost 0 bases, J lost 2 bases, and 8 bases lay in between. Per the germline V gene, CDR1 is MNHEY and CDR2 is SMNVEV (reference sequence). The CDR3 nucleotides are TGTGCCAGCAGTTTATCAGGAGGGCCTGGAAACACCATATATTTT. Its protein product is CASSLSGGPGNTIYF.

CDR3 protein: CASSWPPRDRGPLDTGELFF. Written as DNA, the CDR3 is TGTGCCAGCAGTTGGCCGCCCCGGGACAGGGGACCTCTCGACACCGGGGAGCTGTTTTTT. This chain connects TRBV2 to TRBJ2-2; 10 nucleotides match TRBD1. V lost 5 bases to trimming and J lost 3 bases; unmatched junction nucleotides: 18. Germline V gives CDR1 SNHLY, CDR2 FYNNEI. This CDR3 contains 20 residues.

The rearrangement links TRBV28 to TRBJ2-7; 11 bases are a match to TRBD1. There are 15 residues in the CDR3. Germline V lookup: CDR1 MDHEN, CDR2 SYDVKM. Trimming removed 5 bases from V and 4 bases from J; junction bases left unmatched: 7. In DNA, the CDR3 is TGTGCCAGCAGTGCCGGGACAGGGGGTTTGTACGAGCAGTACTTC. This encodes CASSAGTGGLYEQYF.

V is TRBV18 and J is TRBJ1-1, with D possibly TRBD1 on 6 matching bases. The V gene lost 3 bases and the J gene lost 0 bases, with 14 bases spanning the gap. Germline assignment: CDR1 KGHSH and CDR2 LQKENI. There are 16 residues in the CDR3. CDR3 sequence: CASSPTGPLMNTEAFF. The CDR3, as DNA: TGTGCCAGCTCACCGACAGGCCCTCTCATGAACACTGAAGCTTTCTTT.

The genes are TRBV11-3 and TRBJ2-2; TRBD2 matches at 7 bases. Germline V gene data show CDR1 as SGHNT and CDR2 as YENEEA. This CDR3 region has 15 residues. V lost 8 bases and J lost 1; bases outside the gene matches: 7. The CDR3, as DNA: TGTGCCAGCTGTTGTGGACTAGAGAACACCGGGGAGCTGTTTTTT. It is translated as CASCCGLENTGELFF.

CDR3 coding DNA: TGTGCCAGTAGTGTCCGACAGGGGTTGGGCGAAAAACTGTTTTTT. Amino acids: CASSVRQGLGEKLFF. The chain couples TRBV19 to TRBJ1-4, with 8 bases lining up with TRBD1. This CDR3 is 15 amino acids long. Germline CDR1 LNHDA, CDR2 SQIVND (reference sequence). The trim removed 5 bases at V and 8 bases at J, leaving 10 bases unmatched.

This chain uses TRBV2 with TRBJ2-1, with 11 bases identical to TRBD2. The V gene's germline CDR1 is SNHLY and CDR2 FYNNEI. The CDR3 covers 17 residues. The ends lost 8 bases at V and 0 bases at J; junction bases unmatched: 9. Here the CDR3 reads CASGGSGLAVSYNEQFF. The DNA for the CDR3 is TGTGCCAGCGGAGGATCGGGACTAGCGGTCTCCTACAATGAGCAGTTCTTC.

The CDR3 DNA sequence: TGTGCCAGCAGCATACAGGGCAGAGGTCAAGAGACCCAGTACTTC. Protein sequence: CASSIQGRGQETQYF. J is TRBJ2-5 and V is TRBV7-3, with D possibly being TRBD1 (6 bases). Germline CDR1 and CDR2: SGHTA and FQGTGA. The CDR3 has 15 amino acids. Trimming shortened V by 5 bases and J by 2 bases, and 15 bases separated the two germline ends.

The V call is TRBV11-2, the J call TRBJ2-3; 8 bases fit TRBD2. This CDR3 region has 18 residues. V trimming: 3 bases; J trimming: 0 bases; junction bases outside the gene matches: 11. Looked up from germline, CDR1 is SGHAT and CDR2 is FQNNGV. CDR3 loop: CASSFGTSGNPSTDTQYF. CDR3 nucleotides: TGTGCCAGCAGCTTTGGCACTAGCGGAAACCCTAGCACAGATACGCAGTATTTT. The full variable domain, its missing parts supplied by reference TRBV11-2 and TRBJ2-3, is EAGVAQSPRYKIIEKRQSVAFWCNPISGHATLYWYQQILGQGPKLLIQFQNNGVVDDSQLPKDRFSAERLKGVDSTLKIQPAKLEDSAVYLCASSFGTSGNPSTDTQYFGPGTRLTVL.

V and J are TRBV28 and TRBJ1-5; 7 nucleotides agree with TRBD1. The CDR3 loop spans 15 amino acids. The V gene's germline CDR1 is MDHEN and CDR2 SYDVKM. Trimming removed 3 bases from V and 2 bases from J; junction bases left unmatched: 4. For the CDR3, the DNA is TGTGCCAGCAGTTTGGGGCAGGGGGGCAATCAGCCCCAGCATTTT. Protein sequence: CASSLGQGGNQPQHF.

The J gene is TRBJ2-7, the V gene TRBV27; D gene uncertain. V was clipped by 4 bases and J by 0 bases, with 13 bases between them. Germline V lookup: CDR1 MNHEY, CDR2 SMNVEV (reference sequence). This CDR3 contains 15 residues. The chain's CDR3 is CASSYGPRLSYEQYF. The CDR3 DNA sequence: TGTGCCAGCAGTTATGGTCCGCGACTCTCCTACGAGCAGTACTTC.

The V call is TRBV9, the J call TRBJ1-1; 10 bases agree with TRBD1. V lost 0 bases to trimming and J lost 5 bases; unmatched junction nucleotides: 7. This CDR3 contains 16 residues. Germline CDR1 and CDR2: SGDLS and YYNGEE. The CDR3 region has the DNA TGTGCCAGCAGCGTAGGAGGGACAGGGGAGCGAACTGAAGCTTTCTTT. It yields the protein CASSVGGTGERTEAFF.

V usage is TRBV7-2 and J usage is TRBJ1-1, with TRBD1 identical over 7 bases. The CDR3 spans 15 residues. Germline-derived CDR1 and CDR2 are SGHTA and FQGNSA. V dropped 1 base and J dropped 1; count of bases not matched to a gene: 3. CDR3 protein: CASSLVRGWNTEAFF. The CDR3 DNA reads TGTGCCAGCAGCTTAGTCAGGGGGTGGAACACTGAAGCTTTCTTT.

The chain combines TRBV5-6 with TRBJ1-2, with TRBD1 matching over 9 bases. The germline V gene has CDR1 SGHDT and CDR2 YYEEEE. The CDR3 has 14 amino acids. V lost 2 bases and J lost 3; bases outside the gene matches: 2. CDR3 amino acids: CASSFGQGHYGYTF. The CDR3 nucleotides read TGTGCCAGCAGCTTCGGACAGGGGCACTATGGCTACACCTTC.

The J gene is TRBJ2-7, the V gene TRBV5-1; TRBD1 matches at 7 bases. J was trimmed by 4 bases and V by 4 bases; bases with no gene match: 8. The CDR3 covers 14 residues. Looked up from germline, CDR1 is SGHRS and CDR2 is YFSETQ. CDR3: CASSPGTEGYEQYF. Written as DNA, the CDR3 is TGCGCCAGCAGCCCCGGGACAGAGGGTTACGAGCAGTACTTC.

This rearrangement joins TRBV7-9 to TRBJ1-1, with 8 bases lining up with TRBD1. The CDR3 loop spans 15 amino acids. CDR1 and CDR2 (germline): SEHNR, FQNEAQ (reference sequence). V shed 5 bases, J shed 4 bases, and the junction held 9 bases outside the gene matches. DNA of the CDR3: TGTGCCAGCAGCATATCCCGGGACAGGCTCACTGAAGCTTTCTTT. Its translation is CASSISRDRLTEAFF.

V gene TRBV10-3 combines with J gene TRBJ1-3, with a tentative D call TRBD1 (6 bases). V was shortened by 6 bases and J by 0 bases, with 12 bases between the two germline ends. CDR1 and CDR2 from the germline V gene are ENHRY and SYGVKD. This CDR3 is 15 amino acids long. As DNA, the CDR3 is TGTGCCATCAGCGCAGGGGCGAACTCTGGAAACACCATATATTTT. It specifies CAISAGANSGNTIYF.

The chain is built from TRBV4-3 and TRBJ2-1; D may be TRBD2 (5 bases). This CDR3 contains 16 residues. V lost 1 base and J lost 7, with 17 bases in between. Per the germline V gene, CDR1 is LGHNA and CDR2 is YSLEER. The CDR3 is CASSQGVRAPGNEQFF. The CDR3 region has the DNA TGCGCCAGCAGCCAAGGTGTGCGGGCCCCCGGGAATGAGCAGTTCTTC.

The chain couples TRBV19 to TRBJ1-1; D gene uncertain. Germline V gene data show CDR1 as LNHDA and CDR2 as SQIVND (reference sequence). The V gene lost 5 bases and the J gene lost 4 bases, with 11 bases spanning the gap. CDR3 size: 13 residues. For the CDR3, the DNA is TGTGCCAGTAGTGTCGGGGAGTCCACTGAAGCTTTCTTT. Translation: CASSVGESTEAFF. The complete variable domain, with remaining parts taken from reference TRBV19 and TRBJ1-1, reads DGGITQSPKYLFRKEGQNVTLSCEQNLNHDAMYWYRQDPGQGLRLIYYSQIVNDFQKGDIAEGYSVSREKKESFPLTVTSAQKNPTAFYLCASSVGESTEAFFGQGTRLTVV.

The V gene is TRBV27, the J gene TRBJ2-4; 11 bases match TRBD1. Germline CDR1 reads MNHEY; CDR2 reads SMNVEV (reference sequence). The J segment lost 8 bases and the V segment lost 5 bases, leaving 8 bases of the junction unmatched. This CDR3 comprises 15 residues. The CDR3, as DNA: TGTGCCAGCAGTCCCCGGGACAGGGGGGGGGACATTCAGTACTTC. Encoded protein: CASSPRDRGGDIQYF.

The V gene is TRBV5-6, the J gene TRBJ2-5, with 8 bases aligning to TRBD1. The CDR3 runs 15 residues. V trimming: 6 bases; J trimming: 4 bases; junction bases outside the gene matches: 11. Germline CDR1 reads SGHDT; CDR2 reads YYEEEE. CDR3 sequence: CASIKTGVSRETQYF. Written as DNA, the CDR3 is TGTGCCAGCATCAAGACAGGGGTAAGCCGAGAGACCCAGTACTTC.

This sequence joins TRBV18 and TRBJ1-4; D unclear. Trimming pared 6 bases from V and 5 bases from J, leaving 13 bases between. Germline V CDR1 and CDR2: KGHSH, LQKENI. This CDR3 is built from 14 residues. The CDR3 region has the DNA TGTGCCAGCTCCGGACTCATTAAGAATGAAAAACTGTTTTTT. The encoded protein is CASSGLIKNEKLFF.

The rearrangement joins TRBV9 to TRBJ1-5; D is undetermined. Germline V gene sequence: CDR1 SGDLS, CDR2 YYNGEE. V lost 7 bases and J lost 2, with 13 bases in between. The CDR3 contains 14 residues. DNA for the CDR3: TGTGCCAGCTCTGATCGGGAGGGCAATCAGCCCCAGCATTTT. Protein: CASSDREGNQPQHF.

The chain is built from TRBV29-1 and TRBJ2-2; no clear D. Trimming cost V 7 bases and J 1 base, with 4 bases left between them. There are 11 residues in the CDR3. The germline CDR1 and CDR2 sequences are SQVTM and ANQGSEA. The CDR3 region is CSARNTGELFF. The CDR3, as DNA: TGCAGCGCCCGGAACACCGGGGAGCTGTTTTTT.

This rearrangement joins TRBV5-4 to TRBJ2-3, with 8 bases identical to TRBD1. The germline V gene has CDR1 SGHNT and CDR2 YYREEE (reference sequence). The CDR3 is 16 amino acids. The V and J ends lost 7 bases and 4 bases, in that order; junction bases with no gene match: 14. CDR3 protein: CASQSGTGFSSDTQYF. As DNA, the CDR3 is TGTGCCAGCCAGTCCGGGACAGGCTTTTCTTCAGATACGCAGTATTTT.

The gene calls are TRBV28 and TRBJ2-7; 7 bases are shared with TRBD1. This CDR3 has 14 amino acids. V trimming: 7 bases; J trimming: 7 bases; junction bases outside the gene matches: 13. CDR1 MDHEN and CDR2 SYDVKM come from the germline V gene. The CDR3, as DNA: TGTGCCAGCAACCCACAGGGGTCAGTGGGGGAGCAGTACTTC. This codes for CASNPQGSVGEQYF.

In nucleotides, the CDR3 is TGTGCCAGTAGTCTCCCGGGGGAACAAGAGACCCAGTACTTC. The encoded protein is CASSLPGEQETQYF. The chain recombines TRBV19 with TRBJ2-5; D is perhaps TRBD2 (6 bases). V was pared by 5 bases and J by 2 bases, with 12 bases between. Germline values: CDR1 LNHDA, CDR2 SQIVND (reference sequence). This CDR3 is 14 amino acids long. Drawing the rest from reference TRBV19 and TRBJ2-5, the complete variable domain is DGGITQSPKYLFRKEGQNVTLSCEQNLNHDAMYWYRQDPGQGLRLIYYSQIVNDFQKGDIAEGYSVSREKKESFPLTVTSAQKNPTAFYLCASSLPGEQETQYFGPGTRLLVL.

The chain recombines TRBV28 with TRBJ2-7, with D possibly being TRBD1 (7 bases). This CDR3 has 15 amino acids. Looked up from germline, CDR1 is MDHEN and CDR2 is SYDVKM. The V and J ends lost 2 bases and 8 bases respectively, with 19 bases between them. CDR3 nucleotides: TGTGCCAGCAGTTTAGTTCTTGGCGGAGGGGGCAAGCAGTACTTC. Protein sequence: CASSLVLGGGGKQYF.

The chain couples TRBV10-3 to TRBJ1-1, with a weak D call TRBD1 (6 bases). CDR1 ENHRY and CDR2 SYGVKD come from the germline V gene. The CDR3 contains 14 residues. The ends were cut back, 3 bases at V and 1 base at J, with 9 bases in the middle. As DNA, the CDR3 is TGTGCCATCAGTGAAACAGGGCCGAACACTGAAGCTTTCTTT. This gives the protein CAISETGPNTEAFF.